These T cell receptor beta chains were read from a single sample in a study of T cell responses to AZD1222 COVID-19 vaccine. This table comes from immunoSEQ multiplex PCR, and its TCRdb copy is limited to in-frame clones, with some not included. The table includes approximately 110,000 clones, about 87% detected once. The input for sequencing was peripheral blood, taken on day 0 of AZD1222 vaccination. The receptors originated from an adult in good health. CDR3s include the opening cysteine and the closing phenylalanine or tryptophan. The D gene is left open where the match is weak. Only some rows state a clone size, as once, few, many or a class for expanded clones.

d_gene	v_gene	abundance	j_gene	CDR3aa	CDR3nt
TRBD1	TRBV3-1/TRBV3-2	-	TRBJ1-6	CASSQTGTGTSPLHF	TGTGCCAGCAGCCAAACCGGGACAGGTACTTCACCCCTCCACTTT
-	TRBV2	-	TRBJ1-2	CASSGVVDYGYTF	TGTGCCAGCAGTGGAGTAGTAGACTATGGCTACACCTTC
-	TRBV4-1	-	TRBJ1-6	CASSQLAFGENSPLHF	TGCGCCAGCAGCCAGCTGGCGTTCGGGGAAAATTCACCCCTCCACTTT
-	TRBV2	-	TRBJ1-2	CASRANYGYTF	TGTGCCAGTCGCGCTAACTATGGCTACACCTTC
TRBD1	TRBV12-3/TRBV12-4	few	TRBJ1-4	CATGTGTEKLFF	TGTGCCACCGGGACAGGGACCGAAAAACTGTTTTTT
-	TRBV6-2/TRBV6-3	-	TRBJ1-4	CASSYQGQGYKLFF	TGTGCCAGCAGTTACCAGGGGCAGGGATACAAACTGTTTTTT
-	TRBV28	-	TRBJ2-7	CASSLPGGGSYEQYF	TGTGCCAGCAGCCTCCCAGGGGGAGGATCCTACGAGCAGTACTTC
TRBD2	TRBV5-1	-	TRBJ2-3	CASSFGLAGVTDTQYF	TGCGCCAGCAGCTTCGGACTAGCGGGGGTCACAGATACGCAGTATTTT
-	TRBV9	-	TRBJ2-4	CASSVGVQNIQYF	TGTGCCAGCAGCGTAGGCGTGCAAAACATTCAGTACTTC
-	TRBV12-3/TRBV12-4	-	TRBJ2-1	CASSLFGNEQFF	TGTGCCAGCAGTTTATTCGGGAATGAGCAGTTCTTC
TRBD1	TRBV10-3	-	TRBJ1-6	CAIRLGTGGNSPLHF	TGTGCCATCAGGTTAGGGACAGGGGGCAATTCACCCCTCCACTTT